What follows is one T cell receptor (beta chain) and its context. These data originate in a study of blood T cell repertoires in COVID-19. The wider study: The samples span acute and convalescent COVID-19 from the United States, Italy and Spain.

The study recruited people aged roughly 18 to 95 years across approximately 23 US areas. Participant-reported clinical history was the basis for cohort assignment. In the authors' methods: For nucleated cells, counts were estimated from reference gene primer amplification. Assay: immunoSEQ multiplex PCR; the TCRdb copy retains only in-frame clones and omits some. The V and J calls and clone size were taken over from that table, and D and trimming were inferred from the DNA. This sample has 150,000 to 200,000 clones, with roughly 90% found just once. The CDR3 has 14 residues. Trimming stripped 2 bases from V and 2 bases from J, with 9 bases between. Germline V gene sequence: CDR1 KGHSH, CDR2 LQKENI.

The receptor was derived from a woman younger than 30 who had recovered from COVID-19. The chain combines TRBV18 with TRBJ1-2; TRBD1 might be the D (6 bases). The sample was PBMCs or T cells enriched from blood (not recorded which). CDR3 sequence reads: CASSPSGTNYGYTF. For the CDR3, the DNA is TGTGCCAGCTCACCATCCGGGACAAACTATGGCTACACCTTC. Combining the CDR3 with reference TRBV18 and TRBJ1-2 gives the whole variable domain NAGVMQNPRHLVRRRGQEARLRCSPMKGHSHVYWYRQLPEEGLKFMVYLQKENIIDESGMPKERFSAEFPKEGPSILRIQQVVRGDSAAYFCASSPSGTNYGYTFGSGTRLTVV.